Described below is a single TCR beta chain sequence and its context. Its antigen is unidentified. There are 14 residues in the CDR3. The germline CDR1 and CDR2 sequences are MNHEY and SVGAGI. Trimming removed 2 bases at V and 4 bases at J, with 9 bases between. This sample was included in a study of T cells in Graves' hyperthyroidism and ophthalmopathy. RNA transcripts yielded amplified TCR beta CDR3 regions. The HTBI primer set was used in a first-round RT-PCR of the TCR CDR3. TCRdb itself ran the multiplex PCR reads through MiXCR, one entry per CDR3 protein. The sample lists hundreds of thousands of distinct CDR3 sequences; 35% to 40% were seen once. Study findings and constraints: Patients with ophthalmopathy were separated from those with stable hyperthyroidism by a 13 V-J model.

Calling Graves' hyperthyroidism stable meant ophthalmopathy did not progress within 18 months. Uncontrolled infection, other autoimmune disease, pregnancy or lactation led to exclusion. The sequenced sample was blood. This chain links TRBV6-5 with TRBJ1-5; D is uncertain. The sequence came from a man younger than 30 with Graves' hyperthyroidism. The CDR3 sequence is CASSYMGPNQPQHF. Written as DNA, the CDR3 is TGTGCCAGCAGTTACATGGGTCCTAATCAGCCCCAGCATTTT.